Listed below are T cell receptor beta chains from one sample, sequenced in a study of T cell changes during pregnancy in multiple sclerosis. Generated by immunoSEQ multiplex PCR, the TCRdb table keeps only in-frame clones and is missing some. The table lists 50,000 or so clones, roughly 91% of them singletons. This specimen was CD4+ T cells from peripheral blood mononuclear cells, taken in the second trimester of pregnancy. Receptor source: a female donor with multiple sclerosis, enrolled in a pregnancy study. CDR3s leave out the opening cysteine and the closing phenylalanine or tryptophan.

v_gene	j_gene	CDR3aa
TRBV7-8	TRBJ2-5	ASSPRLAEAQETQY
TRBV2	TRBJ1-4	ASSGQTTNEKLF
TRBV18	TRBJ2-7	ASSVERVEQY
TRBV2	TRBJ1-5	ASSTSQSNQPQH
TRBV5-6	TRBJ1-5	ASSSGNQPQH
TRBV4-2	TRBJ1-1	ASSQEPGQGNTEAF
TRBV4-1	TRBJ1-1	ASSQEATSATEAF
TRBV7-9	TRBJ2-7	ASSLGGRDEQY
TRBV5-8	TRBJ2-7	ASSLAGNQPSYEQY
TRBV28	TRBJ2-7	ASSFQGQGSSPAYEQY
TRBV2	TRBJ1-1	ASRVKLGGTEAF
TRBV4-1	TRBJ1-4	ASSQDWDSVGSEKLF